One and the same sample provided the 32 T cell receptor beta chains below, sequenced in a study of T cells in Graves' hyperthyroidism and ophthalmopathy. Authors of the study amplified TCR beta CDR3 regions from RNA transcripts. RT-PCR in the first round (using the HTBI primer set) targeted the TCR CDR3. In TCRdb, the multiplex PCR reads were re-called with MiXCR into one record per CDR3 protein. The sample shows approximately 710,000 distinct CDR3 sequences, 15% to 20% of them seen only once. Sequencing was carried out using blood. These receptors all come from a man over 45 with Graves' hyperthyroidism.

This chain uses TRBV29-1 with TRBJ2-7, with TRBD2 identical over 9 bases. Germline V gives CDR1 SQVTM, CDR2 ANQGSEA. The trim removed 7 bases at V and 5 bases at J, leaving 9 bases unmatched. This CDR3 contains 13 residues. CDR3 loop: CSGSPSGIDEQYF. For the CDR3, the DNA is TGCAGCGGATCCCCTAGCGGGATCGACGAGCAGTACTTC.

Here the CDR3 reads CASIGLSLYEQYF. CDR3 nucleotide sequence: TGTGCCAGCATAGGGCTTTCTCTCTACGAGCAGTACTTC. This sequence joins TRBV27 and TRBJ2-7; D is undetermined. Deletions cut 7 bases from V and 3 bases from J, with 13 bases between. The germline V gene has CDR1 MNHEY and CDR2 SMNVEV (reference sequence). CDR3 size: 13 residues.

At least ten counts were recorded for this clonotype. The V call is TRBV27, the J call TRBJ1-1; the match to TRBD1 covers 7 bases. In germline, CDR1 is MNHEY, CDR2 SMNVEV (reference sequence). The CDR3 runs to 13 residues. Trimming took 3 bases from V and 4 from J; bases not matched to a gene: 2. Here the CDR3 reads CASSFNRGTEAFF. The DNA of the CDR3 is TGTGCCAGCAGTTTTAACAGGGGCACTGAAGCTTTCTTT.

The V and J genes are TRBV29-1 and TRBJ1-4; D is uncertain. The germline V gene encodes CDR1 SQVTM and CDR2 ANQGSEA. Trimming stripped 6 bases from V and 8 bases from J, with 19 bases between. This CDR3 region has 14 residues. The CDR3, as DNA: TGCAGCGTACACATACCGGGCCCGGGAGAAAAACTGTTTTTT. This gives the protein CSVHIPGPGEKLFF.

Only a few counts were recorded for this clonotype. The rearrangement joins TRBV28 to TRBJ2-7, with D possibly being TRBD2 (5 bases). Germline V gene lookup returns CDR1 MDHEN and CDR2 SYDVKM. This CDR3 contains 12 residues. CDR3 sequence (DNA): TGTGCGAGCGGTGGCGCATCCTACGAGCAGTACTTC. Translating gives CASGGASYEQYF.

The CDR3 reads CASSLWGGETGELFF. The DNA for the CDR3 is TGTGCCAGCAGCTTATGGGGAGGGGAGACCGGGGAGCTGTTTTTT. This chain links TRBV11-1 with TRBJ2-2; 7 positions agree with TRBD2. CDR3 size: 15 residues. Trimming cost V 2 bases and J 5 bases; bases outside gene matches: 5. Per the germline V gene, CDR1 is SGHAT and CDR2 is FQDESV (reference sequence).

This clonotype was observed a few times. V gene TRBV19 combines with J gene TRBJ2-7; D possibly corresponds to TRBD2 (5 bases). The germline V and J ends were trimmed by 6 bases and 5 bases, with 17 bases remaining between them. Germline V gene lookup returns CDR1 LNHDA and CDR2 SQIVND (reference sequence). The CDR3 consists of 14 residues. The CDR3 nucleotides read TGTGCCAGTAGGACGCCCGGAGGTTCTCACGAGCAGTACTTC. It yields the protein CASRTPGGSHEQYF.

This clonotype was picked up a small number of times. The CDR3 bases are TGCAGCGTGACCGGGCTATTGAACACTGAAGCTTTCTTT. The encoded protein is CSVTGLLNTEAFF. The chain is built from TRBV29-1 and TRBJ1-1; D is unclear. Per the germline V gene, CDR1 is SQVTM and CDR2 is ANQGSEA. V gave up 6 bases and J gave up 0 bases, with 11 bases separating them. The CDR3 runs 13 residues.

V usage is TRBV7-2 and J usage is TRBJ1-1, with D possibly TRBD1 on 6 matching bases. V was trimmed by 3 bases and J by 7 bases, leaving 15 bases between them. Germline V lookup: CDR1 SGHTA, CDR2 FQGNSA. This CDR3 spans 14 amino acids. The CDR3 nucleotides are TGTGCCAGCAGCTTGACCTCCGGGACATATGAAGCTTTCTTT. Protein product: CASSLTSGTYEAFF. The whole variable domain, filled in from reference TRBV7-2 and TRBJ1-1, reads GAGVSQSPSNKVTEKGKDVELRCDPISGHTALYWYRQSLGQGLEFLIYFQGNSAPDKSGLPSDRFSAERTGGSVSTLTIQRTQQEDSAVYLCASSLTSGTYEAFFGQGTRLTVV.

This clonotype was picked up a small number of times. V and J are TRBV20-1 and TRBJ2-1; 9 bases match TRBD1. With 1 base clipped from V and 8 bases from J, the junction kept 3 bases outside the gene matches. The CDR3 sequence is 13 residues long. The V gene's germline CDR1 is DFQATT and CDR2 SNEGSKA (reference sequence). This CDR3 is CSARVTGGYEQFF. The CDR3, as DNA: TGCAGTGCTAGAGTCACAGGGGGCTATGAGCAGTTCTTC.

This clonotype has ten or more counts. The CDR3 nucleotides are TGTGCCAGCAGCCCCAGTTTAGCGGGAGGGATCAATGAGCAGTTCTTC. It yields the protein CASSPSLAGGINEQFF. The rearrangement links TRBV28 to TRBJ2-1; 11 nucleotides line up with TRBD2. The CDR3 runs to 16 residues. In germline, CDR1 is MDHEN, CDR2 SYDVKM. V lost 6 bases to trimming and J lost 6 bases; unmatched junction nucleotides: 10.

Ten or more counts support this clonotype. The J gene is TRBJ2-7, the V gene TRBV20-1, with 10 bases identical to TRBD2. The V and J ends lost 0 bases and 2 bases, in that order; junction bases with no gene match: 4. The CDR3 length is 15 residues. Germline V lookup: CDR1 DFQATT, CDR2 SNEGSKA (reference sequence). CDR3 in amino acids: CSARDVSGRAYEQYF. The CDR3 region has the DNA TGCAGTGCTAGAGATGTAAGCGGGAGGGCCTACGAGCAGTACTTC.

This clonotype was counted at least ten times. DNA for the CDR3: TGCGCCAGCAGCATAGGACTAGCGGGAGAACTATACGAGCAGTACTTC. Amino acid sequence: CASSIGLAGELYEQYF. The chain links TRBV5-1 to TRBJ2-7; TRBD2 matches at 13 bases. Per the germline V gene, CDR1 is SGHRS and CDR2 is YFSETQ. V trimming: 4 bases; J trimming: 4 bases; junction bases outside the gene matches: 8. The CDR3 covers 16 residues. Looking up the rest from reference TRBV5-1 and TRBJ2-7 gives the full variable domain: KAGVTQTPRYLIKTRGQQVTLSCSPISGHRSVSWYQQTPGQGLQFLFEYFSETQRNKGNFPGRFSGRQFSNSRSEMNVSTLELGDSALYLCASSIGLAGELYEQYFGPGTRLTVT.

Details on this clonotype: Likely a read error: the CDR3 ends without its conserved phenylalanine or tryptophan. The chain carries TRBV7-9 and TRBJ2-1; 13 nucleotides align to TRBD2. The CDR3 length is 15 residues. The trim removed 5 bases at V and 7 bases at J, leaving 5 bases unmatched. Per the germline V gene, CDR1 is SEHNR and CDR2 is FQNEAQ (reference sequence). The CDR3 region is CASSLLAGGGNEQFY. CDR3 bases: TGTGCCAGCAGCCTACTAGCGGGAGGGGGAAATGAGCAGTTCTAC.

This clonotype was observed a single time. This could be a read error, since a much larger clone is one nucleotide away. The chain couples TRBV3-1 to TRBJ2-1; D gene unclear. Germline V gene data show CDR1 as LGHDT and CDR2 as YNNKEL (reference sequence). The CDR3 is made up of 18 amino acids. CDR3 bases: TGTGCCAGCAGCCAAGGCTGGTCAATAACACCCTCCTACAATGAGCAGCTCTTC. Translating it yields CASSQGWSITPSYNEQLF.

The sample holds many counts of this clonotype. The chain uses TRBV19 and TRBJ1-5, with 7 bases that match TRBD1. The CDR3 runs to 14 residues. Germline V lookup: CDR1 LNHDA, CDR2 SQIVND (reference sequence). The ends lost 4 bases at V and 2 bases at J; junction bases unmatched: 2. CDR3: CASSTTGGNQPQHF. The CDR3 DNA reads as TGTGCCAGTAGTACAACAGGGGGCAATCAGCCCCAGCATTTT.

The rearrangement uses TRBV18 and TRBJ1-5; tentative D call: TRBD1 (5 bases). The V end lost 8 bases, the J end lost 7 bases, and 15 bases lay between the germline ends. The CDR3 runs to 13 residues. CDR1 and CDR2 (germline): KGHSH, LQKENI. The DNA for the CDR3 is TGTGCCAGCGTCTTGAGCAGGGAACAGCCCCAGCATTTT. Translating gives CASVLSREQPQHF.

This clonotype was seen more than once but under ten times. Here the CDR3 reads CASGAARFSLHEQYF. The DNA for the CDR3 is TGTGCCAGCGGAGCGGCCCGCTTCTCCCTCCACGAGCAGTACTTC. The gene calls are TRBV6-1 and TRBJ2-7, with D possibly TRBD2 on 5 matching bases. With 8 bases removed from V and 5 bases from J, the gap between germline ends came to 22 bases. The CDR3 consists of 15 residues. The germline V gene encodes CDR1 MNHNS and CDR2 SASEGT.

This clonotype was seen ten or more times. The CDR3 DNA reads as TGTGCCACCAGTGACTTGACAGGGTACGGCACCGGGGAGCTGTTTTTT. Translating gives CATSDLTGYGTGELFF. This chain links TRBV24-1 with TRBJ2-2, with 7 nucleotides matching TRBD1. The germline V gene encodes CDR1 KGHDR and CDR2 SFDVKD. This CDR3 has 16 amino acids. V shed 4 bases, J shed 4 bases, and the junction held 8 bases outside the gene matches.

This chain connects TRBV6-1 to TRBJ1-2, with D perhaps matching TRBD1 (6 bases). V lost 7 bases, J lost 3 bases, and 15 bases lay in between. CDR1 is MNHNS and CDR2 is SASEGT in the germline V gene. This CDR3 has 14 amino acids. The DNA for the CDR3 is TGTGCCAGCAAAATCCGAGGGGGGGACTATGGCTACACCTTC. This sequence encodes CASKIRGGDYGYTF.

This clonotype was counted ten times or more. The rearrangement joins TRBV20-1 to TRBJ1-2; tentatively, D is TRBD1 (6 bases). The germline V gene encodes CDR1 DFQATT and CDR2 SNEGSKA (reference sequence). This CDR3 is built from 15 residues. V was cut by 4 bases and J by 4 bases, with 19 bases left in between. The CDR3 coding sequence is TGCAGTGCTAACCCCCGAGGACAGACGGGCTATGGCTACACCTTC. The encoded protein is CSANPRGQTGYGYTF.

The table lists this clonotype with a few counts. The chain carries TRBV7-6 and TRBJ2-1; 8 positions match TRBD2. The CDR3 has 15 residues. In germline, CDR1 is SGHVS, CDR2 FNYEAQ. V lost 5 bases and J lost 9; bases outside the gene matches: 12. This CDR3 reads CASSSGTSSESEQFF. The CDR3 nucleotides read TGTGCCAGCAGCAGCGGGACTAGTAGTGAGAGTGAGCAGTTCTTC. Full variable domain (rest looked up from reference TRBV7-6 and TRBJ2-1): GAGVSQSPRYKVTKRGQDVALRCDPISGHVSLYWYRQALGQGPEFLTYFNYEAQQDKSGLPNDRFSAERPEGSISTLTIQRTEQRDSAMYRCASSSGTSSESEQFFGPGTRLTVL.

This clonotype was counted a few times. V is TRBV20-1 and J is TRBJ2-1, with TRBD2 matching over 9 bases. Germline trimming cut 1 base from V and 2 bases from J; bases unmatched to any gene: 6. CDR1 and CDR2 (germline): DFQATT, SNEGSKA (reference sequence). This CDR3 comprises 16 residues. CDR3 nucleotide sequence: TGCAGTGCTAGAGTGGGGGGCGGGAGGGCCTACAATGAGCAGTTCTTC. The encoded protein is CSARVGGGRAYNEQFF.

This clonotype has only a few counts. V usage is TRBV5-1 and J usage is TRBJ2-1; 7 bases fit TRBD1. Germline V gene lookup returns CDR1 SGHRS and CDR2 YFSETQ. V was clipped by 0 bases and J by 7 bases; unmatched bases: 7. The CDR3 has 15 residues. Here the CDR3 reads CASSLGPSTGNEQFF. The CDR3, as DNA: TGCGCCAGCAGCTTGGGGCCCTCGACAGGGAATGAGCAGTTCTTC.

V and J are TRBV13 and TRBJ2-7, with 13 bases lining up with TRBD2. Unmatched junction bases numbered 17, after V lost 5 bases and J lost 7 bases. The CDR3 is made up of 18 amino acids. Looked up from germline, CDR1 is PRHDT and CDR2 is FYEKMQ (reference sequence). Here the CDR3 reads CASSVHPRGLAGVFEQYF. As DNA, the CDR3 is TGTGCCAGCAGCGTACACCCTCGAGGACTAGCGGGAGTGTTTGAGCAGTACTTC.

Ten or more counts support this clonotype. V usage is TRBV28 and J usage is TRBJ2-1; D perhaps matches TRBD2 (6 bases). Trimming took 10 bases from V and 6 from J, leaving 19 bases between them. The CDR3 length is 14 residues. Germline CDR1 reads MDHEN; CDR2 reads SYDVKM. The CDR3 DNA reads as TGTGCCACTTACGGGACTCGGACGGGCAATGAGCAGTTCTTC. Its protein product is CATYGTRTGNEQFF.

This clonotype was detected only a few times. V is TRBV25-1 and J is TRBJ2-1; D not certain. The V end was cut by 3 bases, the J end by 5 bases, with 14 bases between. Germline V gene data show CDR1 as MGHDK and CDR2 as SYGVNS. This CDR3 region has 15 residues. CDR3 in DNA: TGTGCCAGCAGTGACCTCCCCTCCAAGCACAATGAGCAGTTCTTC. Translated: CASSDLPSKHNEQFF. Full variable domain (rest looked up from reference TRBV25-1 and TRBJ2-1): EADIYQTPRYLVIGTGKKITLECSQTMGHDKMYWYQQDPGMELHLIHYSYGVNSTEKGDLSSESTVSRIRTEHFPLTLESARPSHTSQYLCASSDLPSKHNEQFFGPGTRLTVL.

The CDR3 coding sequence is TGCAGTGCTAGAGTCTGGGGTGTAATGAACACTGAAGCTTTCTTT. It codes for CSARVWGVMNTEAFF. The V and J genes are TRBV20-1 and TRBJ1-1; D call uncertain. The CDR3 covers 15 residues. Germline CDR1 reads DFQATT; CDR2 reads SNEGSKA (reference sequence). V lost 1 base and J 0 bases, leaving 12 bases between the germline ends.

This clonotype was seen a few times. The J gene is TRBJ1-5, the V gene TRBV3-1; D call uncertain. Germline CDR1 reads LGHDT; CDR2 reads YNNKEL (reference sequence). The CDR3 extends over 15 amino acids. With 1 base removed from V and 0 bases from J, the gap between germline ends came to 7 bases. The CDR3 reads CASSQGQISNQPQHF. The CDR3 nucleotides read TGTGCCAGCAGCCAAGGGCAAATTAGCAATCAGCCCCAGCATTTT. Using reference TRBV3-1 and TRBJ1-5 for the parts outside the CDR3, the full variable domain is DTAVSQTPKYLVTQMGNDKSIKCEQNLGHDTMYWYKQDSKKFLKIMFSYNNKELIINETVPNRFSPKSPDKAHLNLHINSLELGDSAVYFCASSQGQISNQPQHFGDGTRLSIL.

This clonotype occurred many times. V and J are TRBV2 and TRBJ2-2, with TRBD2 matching 7 bases. The ends lost 8 bases at V and 2 bases at J; junction bases unmatched: 5. The germline gives CDR1 SNHLY, CDR2 FYNNEI. This CDR3 has 14 residues. CDR3 coding DNA: TGTGCCAGCCAGACGGGGGGAAACACCGGGGAGCTGTTTTTT. Its translation is CASQTGGNTGELFF.

In its sample, this clonotype was seen many times. The CDR3 DNA reads as TGTGCCGGGGCGGAGCGGGAGTACGAGCAGTACTTC. Translating it yields CAGAEREYEQYF. The V call is TRBV30, the J call TRBJ2-7; 8 positions agree with TRBD2. V shed 8 bases and J 4 bases; nucleotides not matched to a gene: 7. The CDR3 consists of 12 residues. The germline V gene has CDR1 GTSNPN and CDR2 SVGIG (reference sequence).

V is TRBV29-1 and J is TRBJ2-2, with 11 bases aligning to TRBD2. The germline gives CDR1 SQVTM, CDR2 ANQGSEA. This CDR3 spans 16 amino acids. Trimming cost V 0 bases and J 6 bases; bases outside gene matches: 6. The CDR3 DNA reads TGCAGCGTTGAAGACGGTACTAGCGGGAGTTCCGGGGAGCTGTTTTTT. Residues: CSVEDGTSGSSGELFF.